This T cell receptor beta chain derives from a study of T cell responses to AZD1222 COVID-19 vaccine. Study-level points and caveats: Distributed over spike, vaccine-associated CD4 TCRs predominated at 160-218 and 743-854.

Assay used: immunoSEQ multiplex PCR; TCRdb lists only in-frame clones, some missing. The data show 120,000 or so clones, about 90% seen once. CDR1 is SGHAT and CDR2 is FQNNGV in the germline V gene. The CDR3 is 16 residues long. V was pared by 0 bases and J by 4 bases, with 15 bases between. Of note for this clone: As yet, its antigen is unknown.

This TCR came from an adult in good health. The material was peripheral blood, obtained on day 0 of AZD1222 vaccination. This sequence joins TRBV11-2 and TRBJ1-2; D possibly corresponds to TRBD1 (6 bases). This CDR3 reads CASSLDLARGRYGYTF. For the CDR3, the DNA is TGTGCCAGCAGCTTAGATCTCGCCAGGGGACGCTATGGCTACACCTTC.